What follows describes a single T cell receptor beta chain. Its target is not known. Sequencing was performed with immunoSEQ multiplex PCR; in TCRdb, only in-frame clones are kept and a portion is missing. The data hold approximately 38,000 clones, with 85% to 90% observed a single time. The data were obtained in a study of PD-L1 blockade in urothelial cancer. Study details: Male patients with bladder-origin urothelial cancer numbered about 90% of the 29. Previous chemotherapy exposure amounted to 0 to 3 regimens for patients.

Study-level results: It was durable-benefit patients whose tumor-associated blood clones expanded more at 3 weeks.

This CDR3 has 15 amino acids. Looked up from germline, CDR1 is SNHLY and CDR2 is FYNNEI. V dropped 11 bases and J dropped 4 bases, with 22 bases sitting between them. Peripheral blood mononuclear cells were collected from every patient before and during treatment, yielding between 1 and 8 samples per patient. This TCR derives from a man in his sixties with urothelial cancer. The specimen was PBMCs, collected around atezolizumab (anti-PD-L1) treatment. The V gene is TRBV2, the J gene TRBJ2-3; a possible D gene is TRBD1 (5 bases). CDR3 protein: CAVGRSAGPADTQYF. The CDR3 region has the DNA TGTGCCGTAGGGCGAAGCGCAGGGCCAGCAGATACGCAGTATTTT.